Given below is one T cell receptor beta chain in context. The CDR3 loop spans 12 amino acids. The V gene's germline CDR1 is SEHNR and CDR2 FQNEAQ (reference sequence). V lost 1 base to trimming and J lost 8 bases, with 8 bases between them. The record originates from a study of T cell responses to AZD1222 COVID-19 vaccine. Sequencing used immunoSEQ multiplex PCR; TCRdb keeps in-frame clones, though not all of them. The sample has about 130,000 clones, 88% seen once. The clonotype originates from an adult in good health. The V call is TRBV7-9, the J call TRBJ1-2; D is unresolved. Sequenced here: peripheral blood, sampled on day 0 of AZD1222 vaccination. CDR3 residues: CASSLGEKGYTF. The CDR3 nucleotides read TGTGCCAGCAGCTTAGGGGAGAAGGGCTACACCTTC.